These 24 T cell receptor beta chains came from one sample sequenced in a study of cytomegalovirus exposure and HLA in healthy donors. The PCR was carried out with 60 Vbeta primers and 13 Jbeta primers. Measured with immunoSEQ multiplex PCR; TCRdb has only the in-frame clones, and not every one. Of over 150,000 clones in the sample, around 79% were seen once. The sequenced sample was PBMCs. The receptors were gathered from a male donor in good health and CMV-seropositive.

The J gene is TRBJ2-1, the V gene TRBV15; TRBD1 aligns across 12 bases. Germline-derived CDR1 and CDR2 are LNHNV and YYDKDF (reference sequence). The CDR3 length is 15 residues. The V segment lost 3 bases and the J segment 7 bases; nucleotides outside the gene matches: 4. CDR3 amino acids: CATSRGDRGPNEQFF. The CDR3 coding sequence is TGTGCCACCAGCAGGGGGGACAGGGGGCCTAATGAGCAGTTCTTC. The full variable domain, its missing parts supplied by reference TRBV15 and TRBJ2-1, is DAMVIQNPRYQVTQFGKPVTLSCSQTLNHNVMYWYQQKSSQAPKLLFHYYDKDFNNEADTPDNFQSRRPNTSFCFLDIRSPGLGDTAMYLCATSRGDRGPNEQFFGPGTRLTVL.

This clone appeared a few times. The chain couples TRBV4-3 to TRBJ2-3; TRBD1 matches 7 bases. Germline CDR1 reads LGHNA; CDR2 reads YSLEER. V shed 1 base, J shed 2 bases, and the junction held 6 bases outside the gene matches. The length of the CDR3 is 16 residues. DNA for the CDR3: TGCGCCAGCAGCCAAGGAGGGGGCCGGCTCACAGATACGCAGTATTTT. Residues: CASSQGGGRLTDTQYF.

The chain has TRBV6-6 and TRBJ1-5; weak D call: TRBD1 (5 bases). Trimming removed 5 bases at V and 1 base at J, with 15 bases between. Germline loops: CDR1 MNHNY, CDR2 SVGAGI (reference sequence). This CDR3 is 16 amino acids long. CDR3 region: CASSGDSQLSNQPQHF. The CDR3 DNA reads TGTGCCAGCAGTGGCGACAGTCAACTAAGCAATCAGCCCCAGCATTTT.

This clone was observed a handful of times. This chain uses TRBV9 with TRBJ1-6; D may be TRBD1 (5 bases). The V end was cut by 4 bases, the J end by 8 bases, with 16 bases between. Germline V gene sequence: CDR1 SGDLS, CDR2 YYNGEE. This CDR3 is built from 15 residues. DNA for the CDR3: TGTGCCAGCAGCTCGAAGGTTGACAGTTATTCACCCCTCCACTTT. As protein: CASSSKVDSYSPLHF.

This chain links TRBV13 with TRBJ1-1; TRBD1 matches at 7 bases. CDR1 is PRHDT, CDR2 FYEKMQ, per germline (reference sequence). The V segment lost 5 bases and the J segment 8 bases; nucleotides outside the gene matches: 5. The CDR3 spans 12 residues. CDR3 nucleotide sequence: TGTGCCAGCAGCAACGGGACAGCAGAAGCTTTCTTT. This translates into CASSNGTAEAFF.

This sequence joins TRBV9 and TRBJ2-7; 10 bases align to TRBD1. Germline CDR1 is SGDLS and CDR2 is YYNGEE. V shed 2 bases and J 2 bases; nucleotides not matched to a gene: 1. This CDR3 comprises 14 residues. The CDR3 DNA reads TGTGCCAGCAGCGTCGACAGGGGGCCCTACGAGCAGTACTTC. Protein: CASSVDRGPYEQYF.

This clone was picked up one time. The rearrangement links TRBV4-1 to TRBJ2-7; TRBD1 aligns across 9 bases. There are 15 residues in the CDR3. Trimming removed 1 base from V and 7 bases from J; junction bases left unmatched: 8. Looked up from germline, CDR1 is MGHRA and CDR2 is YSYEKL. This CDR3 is CASSQARGQGWEQYF. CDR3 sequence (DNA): TGCGCCAGCAGCCAAGCTCGAGGACAGGGGTGGGAGCAGTACTTC.

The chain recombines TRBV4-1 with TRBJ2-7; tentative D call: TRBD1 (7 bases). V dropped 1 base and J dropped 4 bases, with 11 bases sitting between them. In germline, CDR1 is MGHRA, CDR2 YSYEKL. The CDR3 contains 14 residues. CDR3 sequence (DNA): TGCGCCAGCAGCCAAGCAGGGGGGCCTTACGAGCAGTACTTC. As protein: CASSQAGGPYEQYF.

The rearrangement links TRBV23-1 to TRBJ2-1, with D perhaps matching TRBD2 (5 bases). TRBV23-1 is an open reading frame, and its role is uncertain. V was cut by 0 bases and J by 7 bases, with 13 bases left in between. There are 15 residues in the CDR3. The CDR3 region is CASSQSAGKENEQFF. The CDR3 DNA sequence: TGCGCCAGCAGTCAATCGGCCGGGAAGGAGAATGAGCAGTTCTTC.

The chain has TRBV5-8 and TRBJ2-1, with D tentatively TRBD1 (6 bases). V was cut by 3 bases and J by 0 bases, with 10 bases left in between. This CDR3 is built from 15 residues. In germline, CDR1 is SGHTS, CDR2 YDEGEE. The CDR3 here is CASSYGQSSYNEQFF. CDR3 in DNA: TGTGCCAGCAGCTACGGACAGAGCTCCTACAATGAGCAGTTCTTC.

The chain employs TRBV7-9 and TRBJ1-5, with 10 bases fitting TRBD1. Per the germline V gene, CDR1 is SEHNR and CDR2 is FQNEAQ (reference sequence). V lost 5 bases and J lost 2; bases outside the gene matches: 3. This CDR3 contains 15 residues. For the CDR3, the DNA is TGTGCCAGCAGCCGACAGGGGGCTGGCAATCAGCCCCAGCATTTT. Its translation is CASSRQGAGNQPQHF. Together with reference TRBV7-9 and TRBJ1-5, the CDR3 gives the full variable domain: DTGVSQNPRHKITKRGQNVTFRCDPISEHNRLYWYRQTLGQGPEFLTYFQNEAQLEKSRLLSDRFSAERPKGSFSTLEIQRTEQGDSAMYLCASSRQGAGNQPQHFGDGTRLSIL.

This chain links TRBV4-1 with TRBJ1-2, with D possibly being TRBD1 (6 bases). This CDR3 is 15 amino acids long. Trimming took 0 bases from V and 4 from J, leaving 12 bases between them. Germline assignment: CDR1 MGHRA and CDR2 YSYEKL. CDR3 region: CASSQEAGALYGYTF. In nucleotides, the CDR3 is TGCGCCAGCAGCCAAGAGGCAGGGGCCCTCTATGGCTACACCTTC.

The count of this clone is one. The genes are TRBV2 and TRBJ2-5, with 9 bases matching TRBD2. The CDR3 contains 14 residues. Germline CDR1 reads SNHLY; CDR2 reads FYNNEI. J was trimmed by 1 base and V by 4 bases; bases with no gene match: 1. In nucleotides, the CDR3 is TGTGCCAGCAGTGGGACTAGCGTCCAAGAGACCCAGTACTTC. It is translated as CASSGTSVQETQYF.

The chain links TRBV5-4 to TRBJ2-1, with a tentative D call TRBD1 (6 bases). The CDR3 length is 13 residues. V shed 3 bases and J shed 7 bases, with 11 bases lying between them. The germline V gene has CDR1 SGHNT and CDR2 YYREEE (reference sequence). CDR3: CASSSTGTNEQFF. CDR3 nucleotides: TGTGCCAGCAGCTCCACAGGGACGAATGAGCAGTTCTTC. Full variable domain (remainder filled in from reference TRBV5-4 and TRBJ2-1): ETGVTQSPTHLIKTRGQQVTLRCSSQSGHNTVSWYQQALGQGPQFIFQYYREEENGRGNFPPRFSGLQFPNYSSELNVNALELDDSALYLCASSSTGTNEQFFGPGTRLTVL.

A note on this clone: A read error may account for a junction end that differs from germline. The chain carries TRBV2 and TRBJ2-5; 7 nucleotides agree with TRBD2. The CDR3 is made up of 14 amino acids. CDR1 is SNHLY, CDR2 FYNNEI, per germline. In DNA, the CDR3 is TGTGCCAGAGCCGGGGAGGGGAACCAGGAGACCCAGTACTTC. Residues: CARAGEGNQETQYF. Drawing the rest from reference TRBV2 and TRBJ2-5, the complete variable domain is EPEVTQTPSHQVTQMGQEVILRCVPISNHLYFYWYRQILGQKVEFLVSFYNNEISEKSEIFDDQFSVERPDGSNFTLKIRSTKLEDSAMYFCARAGEGNQETQYFGPGTRLLVL.

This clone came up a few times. CDR3 in amino acids: CASSHGGGEGLAFF. The CDR3 nucleotides read TGCGCCAGCAGCCATGGCGGGGGTGAAGGTTTAGCTTTCTTT. The V gene is TRBV4-3, the J gene TRBJ1-1; the D gene is possibly TRBD1 (5 bases). V lost 3 bases to trimming and J lost 10 bases, with 18 bases between them. The CDR3 extends over 14 amino acids. Germline V lookup: CDR1 LGHNA, CDR2 YSLEER.

For the CDR3, the DNA is TGTGCCAGCAAAGAGAGTCTCGGTCCTAATAATTCACCCCTCCACTTT. Its protein product is CASKESLGPNNSPLHF. The rearrangement joins TRBV2 to TRBJ1-6; no reliable D call. This CDR3 is 16 amino acids long. Looked up from germline, CDR1 is SNHLY and CDR2 is FYNNEI. V lost 7 bases to trimming and J lost 5 bases, with 18 bases between them.

CDR3 protein: CASSLQANTEAFF. CDR3 nucleotide sequence: TGTGCCAGCAGCTTACAGGCGAACACTGAAGCTTTCTTT. V gene TRBV7-9 combines with J gene TRBJ1-1, with D uncertain. CDR1 and CDR2 from the germline V gene are SEHNR and FQNEAQ (reference sequence). Trimming removed 2 bases from V and 1 base from J, with 5 bases in between. CDR3 length: 13 amino acids.

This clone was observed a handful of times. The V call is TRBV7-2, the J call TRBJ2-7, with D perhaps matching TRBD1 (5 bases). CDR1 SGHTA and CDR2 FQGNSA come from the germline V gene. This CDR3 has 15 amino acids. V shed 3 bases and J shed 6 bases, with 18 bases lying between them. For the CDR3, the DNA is TGTGCCAGCAGCTTCAGCCCATTAGGGGCGCTCGAGCAGTACTTC. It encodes CASSFSPLGALEQYF.

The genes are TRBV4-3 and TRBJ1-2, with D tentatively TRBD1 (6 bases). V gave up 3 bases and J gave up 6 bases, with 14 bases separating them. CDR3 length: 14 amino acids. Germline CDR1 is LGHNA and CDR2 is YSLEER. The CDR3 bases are TGCGCCAGCAGCCACCTGACAGGAAAAGATGGCTACACCTTC. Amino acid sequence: CASSHLTGKDGYTF.

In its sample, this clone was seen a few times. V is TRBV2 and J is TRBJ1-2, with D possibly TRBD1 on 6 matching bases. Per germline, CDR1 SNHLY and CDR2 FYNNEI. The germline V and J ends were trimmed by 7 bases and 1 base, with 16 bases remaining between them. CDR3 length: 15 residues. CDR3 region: CASIQGWSFNYGYTF. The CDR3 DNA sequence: TGTGCCAGCATACAGGGATGGAGCTTTAACTATGGCTACACCTTC.

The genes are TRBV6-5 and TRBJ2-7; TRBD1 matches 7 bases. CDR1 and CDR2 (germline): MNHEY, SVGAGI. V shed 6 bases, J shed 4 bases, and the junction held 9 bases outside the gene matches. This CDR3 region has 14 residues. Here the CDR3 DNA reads TGTGCCAGCAGCTCCATGACAGGGAATTACGAGCAGTACTTC. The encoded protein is CASSSMTGNYEQYF.

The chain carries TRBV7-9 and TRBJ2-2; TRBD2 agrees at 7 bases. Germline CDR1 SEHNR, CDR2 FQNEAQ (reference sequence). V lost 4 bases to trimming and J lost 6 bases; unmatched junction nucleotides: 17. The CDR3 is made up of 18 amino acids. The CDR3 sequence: CASSSPKYPSGVSGELFF. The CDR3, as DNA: TGTGCCAGCAGCTCACCCAAATATCCTAGCGGAGTCTCCGGGGAGCTGTTTTTT.

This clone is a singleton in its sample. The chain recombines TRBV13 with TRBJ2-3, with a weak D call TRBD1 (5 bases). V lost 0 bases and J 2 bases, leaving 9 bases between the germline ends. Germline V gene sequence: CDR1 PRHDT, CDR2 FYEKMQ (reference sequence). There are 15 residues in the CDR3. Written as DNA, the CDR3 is TGTGCCAGCAGCTTAGGGACAGAGGTCACAGATACGCAGTATTTT. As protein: CASSLGTEVTDTQYF.